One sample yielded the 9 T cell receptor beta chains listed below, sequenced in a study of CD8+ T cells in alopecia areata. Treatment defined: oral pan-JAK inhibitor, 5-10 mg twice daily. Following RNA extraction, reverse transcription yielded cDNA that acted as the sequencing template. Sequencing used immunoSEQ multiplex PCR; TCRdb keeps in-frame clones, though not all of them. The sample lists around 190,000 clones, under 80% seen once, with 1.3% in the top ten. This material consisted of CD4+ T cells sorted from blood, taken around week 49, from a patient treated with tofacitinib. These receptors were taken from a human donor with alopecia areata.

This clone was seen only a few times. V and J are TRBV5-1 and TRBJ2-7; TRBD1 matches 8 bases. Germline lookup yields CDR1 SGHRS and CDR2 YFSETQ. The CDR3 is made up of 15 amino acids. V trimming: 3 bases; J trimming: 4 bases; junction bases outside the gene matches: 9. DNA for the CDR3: TGCGCCAGCAGCTCCTCCCGCCGGACAGGGTACGAGCAGTACTTC. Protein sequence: CASSSSRRTGYEQYF.

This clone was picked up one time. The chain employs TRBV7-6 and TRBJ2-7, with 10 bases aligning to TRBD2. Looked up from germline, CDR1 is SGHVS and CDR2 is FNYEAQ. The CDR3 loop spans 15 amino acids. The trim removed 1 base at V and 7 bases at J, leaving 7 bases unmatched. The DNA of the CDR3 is TGTGCCAGCAGCTTAGGAGCGGGGGGGCCTCGGGAGCAGTACTTC. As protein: CASSLGAGGPREQYF.

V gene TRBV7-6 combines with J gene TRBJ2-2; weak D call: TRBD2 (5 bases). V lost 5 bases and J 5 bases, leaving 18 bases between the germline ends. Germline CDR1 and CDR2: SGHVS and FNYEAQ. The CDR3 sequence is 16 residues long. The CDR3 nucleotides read TGTGCCAGCAGCCCGTCCGGGATGTCAGTTACCGGGGAGCTGTTTTTT. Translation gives CASSPSGMSVTGELFF.

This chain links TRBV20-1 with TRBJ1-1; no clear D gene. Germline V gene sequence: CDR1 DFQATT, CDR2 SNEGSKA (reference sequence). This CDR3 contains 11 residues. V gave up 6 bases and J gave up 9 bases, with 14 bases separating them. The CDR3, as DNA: TGCAGTGCCCTGGCGGACCCAAAAGCTTTCTTT. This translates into CSALADPKAFF.

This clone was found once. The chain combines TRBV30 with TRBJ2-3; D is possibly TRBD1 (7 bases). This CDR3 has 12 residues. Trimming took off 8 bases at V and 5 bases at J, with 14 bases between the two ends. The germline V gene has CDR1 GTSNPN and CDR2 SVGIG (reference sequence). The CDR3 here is CASGQGGDTQYF. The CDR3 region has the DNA TGTGCCAGTGGCCAGGGGGGAGATACGCAGTATTTT.

The CDR3: CSVAQGGMNTEAFF. In nucleotides, the CDR3 is TGCAGCGTCGCCCAGGGGGGCATGAACACTGAAGCTTTCTTT. The chain employs TRBV29-1 and TRBJ1-1; TRBD1 aligns across 7 bases. CDR1 is SQVTM and CDR2 is ANQGSEA in the germline V gene. J gave up 0 bases and V 6 bases, and 7 bases lay outside the gene matches. The CDR3 spans 14 residues.

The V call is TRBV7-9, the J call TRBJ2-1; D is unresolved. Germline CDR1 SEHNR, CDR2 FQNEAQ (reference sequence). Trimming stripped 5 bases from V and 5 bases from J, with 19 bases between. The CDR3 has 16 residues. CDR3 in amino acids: CASSATGHITHNEQFF. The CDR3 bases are TGTGCCAGCAGCGCCACCGGGCACATCACACACAATGAGCAGTTCTTC.

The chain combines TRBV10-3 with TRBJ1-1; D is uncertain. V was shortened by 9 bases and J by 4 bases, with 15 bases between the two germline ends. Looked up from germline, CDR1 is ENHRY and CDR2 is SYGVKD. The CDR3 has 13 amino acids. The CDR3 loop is CAIKLDPLTEAFF. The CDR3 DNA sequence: TGTGCCATTAAGCTCGACCCCCTCACTGAAGCTTTCTTT.

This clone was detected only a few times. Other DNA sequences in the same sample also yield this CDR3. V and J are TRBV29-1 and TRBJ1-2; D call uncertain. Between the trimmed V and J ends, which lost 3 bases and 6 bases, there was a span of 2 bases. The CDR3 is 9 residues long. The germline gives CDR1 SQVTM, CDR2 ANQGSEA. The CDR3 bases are TGCAGCGTTGATAATGGCTACACCTTC. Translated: CSVDNGYTF.